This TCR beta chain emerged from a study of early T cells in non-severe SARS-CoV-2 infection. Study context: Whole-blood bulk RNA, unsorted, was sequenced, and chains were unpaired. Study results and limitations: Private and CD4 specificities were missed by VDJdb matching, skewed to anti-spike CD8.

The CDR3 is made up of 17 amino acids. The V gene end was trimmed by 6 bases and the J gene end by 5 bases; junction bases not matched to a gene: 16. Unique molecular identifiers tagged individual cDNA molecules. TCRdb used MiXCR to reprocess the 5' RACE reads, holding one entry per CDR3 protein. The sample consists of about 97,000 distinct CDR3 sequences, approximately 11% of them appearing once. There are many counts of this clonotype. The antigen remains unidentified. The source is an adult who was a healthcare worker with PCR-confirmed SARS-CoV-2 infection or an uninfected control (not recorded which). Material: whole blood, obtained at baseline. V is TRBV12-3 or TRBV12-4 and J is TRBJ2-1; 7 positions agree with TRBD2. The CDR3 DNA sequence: TGTGCCAGCAGCCGTTGGAAGGGGCTAGCGGAAAACAATGAGCAGTTCTTC. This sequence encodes CASSRWKGLAENNEQFF.